This T cell receptor beta chain originates from a study of cytomegalovirus exposure and HLA in healthy donors. The PCR contained 60 Vbeta and 13 Jbeta primers. Repertoires were generated with immunoSEQ multiplex PCR, while TCRdb's copy carries only in-frame clones and drops some. The table lists fewer than 150,000 clones, roughly 80% of them singletons, with 5% to 5.5% in the top ten. The TCR was taken from a male donor in good health and CMV-seronegative. Material: PBMCs.

The CDR3 coding sequence is TGTGCCATCAGTTCCAGCTTCCCCGGGACTGGTATTGGAAACACCATATATTTT. The encoded protein is CAISSSFPGTGIGNTIYF. The rearrangement links TRBV10-3 to TRBJ1-3; TRBD1 might be the D (5 bases). CDR1 ENHRY and CDR2 SYGVKD come from the germline V gene. The CDR3 sequence is 18 residues long. V was trimmed by 5 bases and J by 3 bases, leaving 23 bases between them.